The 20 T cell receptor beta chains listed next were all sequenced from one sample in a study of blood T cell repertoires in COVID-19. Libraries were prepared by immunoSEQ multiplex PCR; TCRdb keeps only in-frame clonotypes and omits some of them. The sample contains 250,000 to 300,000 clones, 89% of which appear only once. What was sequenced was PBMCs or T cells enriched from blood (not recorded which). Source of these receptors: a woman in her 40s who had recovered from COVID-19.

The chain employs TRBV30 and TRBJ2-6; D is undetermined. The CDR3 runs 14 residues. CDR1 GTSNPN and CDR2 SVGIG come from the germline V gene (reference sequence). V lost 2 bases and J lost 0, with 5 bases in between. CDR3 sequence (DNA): TGTGCCTGGAGTATTAGCTCTGGGGCCAACGTCCTGACTTTC. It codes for CAWSISSGANVLTF.

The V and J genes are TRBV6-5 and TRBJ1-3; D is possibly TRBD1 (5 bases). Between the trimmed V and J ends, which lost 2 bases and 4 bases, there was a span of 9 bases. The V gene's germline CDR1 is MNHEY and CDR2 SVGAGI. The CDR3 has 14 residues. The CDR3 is CASSYLGGGNTIYF. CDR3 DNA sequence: TGTGCCAGCAGTTACCTGGGGGGGGGAAACACCATATATTTT.

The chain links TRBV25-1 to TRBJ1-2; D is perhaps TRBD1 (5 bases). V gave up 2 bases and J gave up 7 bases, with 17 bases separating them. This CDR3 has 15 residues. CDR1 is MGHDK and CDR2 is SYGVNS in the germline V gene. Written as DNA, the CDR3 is TGTGCCAGCAGTGAAGCGGGGGTCCATCAGGGTGGCTACACCTTC. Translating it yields CASSEAGVHQGGYTF.

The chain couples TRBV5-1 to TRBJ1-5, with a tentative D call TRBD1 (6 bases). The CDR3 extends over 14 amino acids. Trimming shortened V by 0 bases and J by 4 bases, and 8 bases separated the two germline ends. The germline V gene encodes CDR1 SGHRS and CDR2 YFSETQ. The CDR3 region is CASSLDGTNQPQHF. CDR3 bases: TGCGCCAGCAGCTTGGATGGGACAAATCAGCCCCAGCATTTT.

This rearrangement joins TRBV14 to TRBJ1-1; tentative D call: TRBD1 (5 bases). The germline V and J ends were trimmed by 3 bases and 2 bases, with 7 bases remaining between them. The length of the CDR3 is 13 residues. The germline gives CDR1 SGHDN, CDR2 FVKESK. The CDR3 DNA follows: TGTGCCAGCAGCCAGGGGCCTAACACTGAAGCTTTCTTT. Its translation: CASSQGPNTEAFF. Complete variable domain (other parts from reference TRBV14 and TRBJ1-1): EAGVTQFPSHSVIEKGQTVTLRCDPISGHDNLYWYRRVMGKEIKFLLHFVKESKQDESGMPNNRFLAERTGGTYSTLKVQPAELEDSGVYFCASSQGPNTEAFFGQGTRLTVV.

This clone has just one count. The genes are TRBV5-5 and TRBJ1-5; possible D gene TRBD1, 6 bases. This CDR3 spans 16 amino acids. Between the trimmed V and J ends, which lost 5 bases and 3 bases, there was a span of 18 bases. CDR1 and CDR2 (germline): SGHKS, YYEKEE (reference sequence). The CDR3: CASSSPTGYFNQPQHF. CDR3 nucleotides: TGTGCCAGCAGTTCTCCCACAGGGTATTTCAATCAGCCCCAGCATTTT. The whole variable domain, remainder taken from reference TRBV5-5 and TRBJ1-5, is DAGVTQSPTHLIKTRGQQVTLRCSPISGHKSVSWYQQVLGQGPQFIFQYYEKEERGRGNFPDRFSARQFPNYSSELNVNALLLGDSALYLCASSSPTGYFNQPQHFGDGTRLSIL.

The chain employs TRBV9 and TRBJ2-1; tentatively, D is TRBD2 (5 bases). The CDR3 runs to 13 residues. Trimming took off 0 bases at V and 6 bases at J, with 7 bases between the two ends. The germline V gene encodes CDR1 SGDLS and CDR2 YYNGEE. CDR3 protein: CASSVVSGNEQFF. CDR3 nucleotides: TGTGCCAGCAGCGTAGTCAGCGGCAATGAGCAGTTCTTC.

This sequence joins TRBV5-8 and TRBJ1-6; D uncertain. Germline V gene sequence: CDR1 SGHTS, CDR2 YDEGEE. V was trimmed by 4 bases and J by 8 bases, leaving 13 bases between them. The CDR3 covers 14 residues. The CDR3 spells CASSAGQIYSPLHF. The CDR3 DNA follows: TGTGCCAGCAGCGCGGGTCAAATCTATTCACCCCTCCACTTT.

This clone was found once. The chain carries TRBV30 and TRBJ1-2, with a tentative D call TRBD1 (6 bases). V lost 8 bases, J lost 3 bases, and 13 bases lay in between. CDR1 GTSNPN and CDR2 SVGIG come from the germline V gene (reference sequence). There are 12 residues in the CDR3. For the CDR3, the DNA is TGTGCCGGGCGACCAGGGGACTATGGCTACACCTTC. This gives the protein CAGRPGDYGYTF. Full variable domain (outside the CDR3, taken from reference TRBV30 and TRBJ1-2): SQTIHQWPATLVQPVGSPLSLECTVEGTSNPNLYWYRQAAGRGLQLLFYSVGIGQISSEVPQNLSASRPQDRQFILSSKKLLLSDSGFYLCAGRPGDYGYTFGSGTRLTVV.

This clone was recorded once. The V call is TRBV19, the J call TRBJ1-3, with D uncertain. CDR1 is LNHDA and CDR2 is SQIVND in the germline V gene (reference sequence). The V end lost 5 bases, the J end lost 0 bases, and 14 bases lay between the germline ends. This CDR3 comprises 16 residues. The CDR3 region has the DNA TGTGCCAGTAGTTTTTGGAGCTCGAACTCTGGAAACACCATATATTTT. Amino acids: CASSFWSSNSGNTIYF.

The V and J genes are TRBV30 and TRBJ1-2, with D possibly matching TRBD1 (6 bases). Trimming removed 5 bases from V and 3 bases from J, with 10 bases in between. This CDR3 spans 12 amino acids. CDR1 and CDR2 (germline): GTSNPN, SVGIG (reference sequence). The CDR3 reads CAWGEGDYGYTF. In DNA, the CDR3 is TGTGCCTGGGGCGAGGGGGACTATGGCTACACCTTC.

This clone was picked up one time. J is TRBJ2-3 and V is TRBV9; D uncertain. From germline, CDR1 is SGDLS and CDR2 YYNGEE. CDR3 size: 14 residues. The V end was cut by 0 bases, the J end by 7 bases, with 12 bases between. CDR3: CASSVVSEVHTQYF. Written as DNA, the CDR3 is TGTGCCAGCAGCGTAGTAAGTGAGGTTCATACGCAGTATTTT.

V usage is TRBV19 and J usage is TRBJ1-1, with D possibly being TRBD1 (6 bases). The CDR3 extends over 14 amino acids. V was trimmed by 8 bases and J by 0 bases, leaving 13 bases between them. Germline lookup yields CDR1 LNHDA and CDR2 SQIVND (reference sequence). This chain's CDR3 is CASGTGLMNTEAFF. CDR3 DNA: TGTGCCAGTGGAACAGGGCTAATGAACACTGAAGCTTTCTTT.

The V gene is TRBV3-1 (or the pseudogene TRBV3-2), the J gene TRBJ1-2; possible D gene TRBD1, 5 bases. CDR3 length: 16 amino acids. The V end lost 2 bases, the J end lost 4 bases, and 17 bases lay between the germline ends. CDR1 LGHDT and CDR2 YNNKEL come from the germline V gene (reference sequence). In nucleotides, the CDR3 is TGTGCCAGCAGCCAAAGTGGCGGGGCCCTTGGCTATGGCTACACCTTC. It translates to CASSQSGGALGYGYTF.

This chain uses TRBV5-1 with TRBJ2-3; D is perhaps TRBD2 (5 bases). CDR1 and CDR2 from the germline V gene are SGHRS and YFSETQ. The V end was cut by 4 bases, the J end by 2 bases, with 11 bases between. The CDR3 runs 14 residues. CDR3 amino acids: CASSVSDFTDTQYF. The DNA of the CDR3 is TGCGCCAGCAGCGTTTCGGACTTCACAGATACGCAGTATTTT.

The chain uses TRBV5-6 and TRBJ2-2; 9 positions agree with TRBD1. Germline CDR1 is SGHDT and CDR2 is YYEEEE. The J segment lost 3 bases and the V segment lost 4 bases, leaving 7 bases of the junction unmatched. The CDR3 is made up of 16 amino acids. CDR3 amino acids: CASSRTGELYTGELFF. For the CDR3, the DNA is TGTGCCAGCAGCAGGACAGGGGAACTCTACACCGGGGAGCTGTTTTTT.

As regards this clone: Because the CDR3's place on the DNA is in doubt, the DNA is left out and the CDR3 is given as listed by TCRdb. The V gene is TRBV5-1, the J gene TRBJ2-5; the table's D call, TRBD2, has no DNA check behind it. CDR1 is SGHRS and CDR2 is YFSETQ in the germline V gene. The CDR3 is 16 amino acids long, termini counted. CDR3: CASSATSGSFLETQYF.

CDR3 in DNA: TGTGCCAGCAGTGCCGGGGGTACCTACGAGCAGTACTTC. Translating it yields CASSAGGTYEQYF. This chain links TRBV2 with TRBJ2-7; TRBD2 is a possible D gene (6 bases). This CDR3 is 13 amino acids long. V gave up 4 bases and J gave up 2 bases, with 9 bases separating them. In germline, CDR1 is SNHLY, CDR2 FYNNEI.

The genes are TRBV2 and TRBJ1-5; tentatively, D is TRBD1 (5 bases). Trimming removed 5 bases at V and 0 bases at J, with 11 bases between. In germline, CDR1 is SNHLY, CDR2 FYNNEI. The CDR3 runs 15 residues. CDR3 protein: CASSRRQNSNQPQHF. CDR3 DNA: TGTGCCAGCAGTAGACGACAGAATAGCAATCAGCCCCAGCATTTT.

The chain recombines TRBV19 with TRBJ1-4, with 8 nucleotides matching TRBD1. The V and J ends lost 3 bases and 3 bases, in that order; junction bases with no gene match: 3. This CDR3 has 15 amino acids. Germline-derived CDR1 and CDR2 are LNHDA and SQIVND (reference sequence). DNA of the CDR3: TGTGCCAGTAGTATTGTACAGGGGGCTAATGAAAAACTGTTTTTT. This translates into CASSIVQGANEKLFF.